This T cell receptor beta chain was obtained from a study of blood T cell repertoires in COVID-19. Overall study: Donors in the United States, Italy and Spain gave samples during acute or convalescent COVID-19.

Authors' methods: Amplification of reference gene primers provided the estimated nucleated cell counts. The method was immunoSEQ multiplex PCR; TCRdb's version includes in-frame clones alone and lacks a portion of them. Clonal size and the V and J genes are those of that table, whereas D and trimming came from the DNA. The table lists approximately 250,000 clones, 88% of them singletons, with around 1.3% in the top ten. In terms of age and location, participants ranged from roughly 18 to 90 years and lived in fewer than 30 US areas. Categorization into cohorts depended on clinical history that participants reported. Sample: PBMCs or T cells enriched from blood (not recorded which). This receptor was taken from a woman aged 40 to 50 with acute COVID-19.

The CDR3 protein is CAIRGDTHYGYTF. The CDR3, as DNA: TGTGCCATCAGGGGTGACACCCACTATGGCTACACCTTC. The chain links TRBV10-3 to TRBJ1-2, with unresolved D. Germline V gene data show CDR1 as ENHRY and CDR2 as SYGVKD. The V end lost 6 bases, the J end lost 3 bases, and 11 bases lay between the germline ends. The CDR3 loop spans 13 amino acids.